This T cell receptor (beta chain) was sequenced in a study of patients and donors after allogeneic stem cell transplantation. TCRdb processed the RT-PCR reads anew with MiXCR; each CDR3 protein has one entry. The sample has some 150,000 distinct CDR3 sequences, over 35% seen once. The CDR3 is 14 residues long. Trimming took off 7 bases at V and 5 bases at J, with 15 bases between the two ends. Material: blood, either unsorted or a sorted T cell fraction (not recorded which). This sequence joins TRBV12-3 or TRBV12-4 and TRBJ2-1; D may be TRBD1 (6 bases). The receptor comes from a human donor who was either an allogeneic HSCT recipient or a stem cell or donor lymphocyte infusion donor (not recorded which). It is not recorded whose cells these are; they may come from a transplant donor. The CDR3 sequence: CASITAGANNEQFF. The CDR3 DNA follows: TGTGCCAGCATCACCGCAGGGGCAAACAATGAGCAGTTCTTC.